This TCR beta chain came from a study of T-cell reconstitution after alpha-beta-depleted transplantation in children. The library targeted TCRbeta and was prepared with unique molecular identifiers. In TCRdb, the PCR reads were re-called with MiXCR into one record per CDR3 protein. The sample shows fewer than 400,000 distinct CDR3 sequences, around 20% of them seen only once. V lost 3 bases to trimming and J lost 4 bases, with 24 bases between them. CDR3 length: 18 amino acids. CDR1 is SGHAT, CDR2 FQDESV, per germline (reference sequence). The sequence was collected from a human donor who donated a stem cell graft to a child with acute myeloid leukemia. The chain couples TRBV11-1 to TRBJ1-2; D might be TRBD1 (5 bases). The sequenced sample was PBMCs from the stem cell graft donor, obtained from the stem cell graft. CDR3 nucleotides: TGTGCCAGCAGCTTCCTCACGGGACGGGGGTCTGCGGGCTATGGCTACACCTTC. Its translation: CASSFLTGRGSAGYGYTF.